This entry lists 32 T cell receptor beta chains sequenced from one sample in a study of blood T cells in healthy people across ages. Primed by a sample-barcoded 5' primer and a J-beta primer mix, a second PCR proceeded for about 6 to 12 cycles. Via MiXCR, TCRdb re-called the 5' RACE reads, giving one row per CDR3 protein. The profile shows about 900,000 distinct CDR3 sequences, about 62% of them singletons. Sequencing was done on a sample of blood. Receptors were obtained from a man aged 25-45 years in good health.

CDR3 protein: CASSNDRNQPQHF. Written as DNA, the CDR3 is TGTGCCAGCAGCAACGACAGAAATCAGCCCCAGCATTTT. J is TRBJ1-5 and V is TRBV12-3 or TRBV12-4, with a weak D call TRBD1 (5 bases). The CDR3 runs 13 residues. Trimming cost V 6 bases and J 4 bases, with 10 bases left between them.

As concerns this clonotype: Germline and junction disagree at one end, which may indicate a read error. The rearrangement links TRBV6-5 to TRBJ2-1, with D perhaps TRBD1 (5 bases). Germline CDR1 is MNHEY and CDR2 is SVGAGI. The CDR3 covers 15 residues. Written as DNA, the CDR3 is TGTGTCAGCAGTTACTACAGGAGCTCCTACAATGAGCAGTTCTTC. Its protein is CVSSYYRSSYNEQFF.

The V gene is TRBV12-3 or TRBV12-4, the J gene TRBJ1-6; TRBD1 aligns across 9 bases. This CDR3 region has 15 residues. J gave up 7 bases and V 4 bases, and 5 bases lay outside the gene matches. CDR3 bases: TGTGCCAGCAGTTCCTACAGGGGGCACAATTCACCCCTCCACTTT. It specifies CASSSYRGHNSPLHF.

This chain uses TRBV12-3 or TRBV12-4 with TRBJ2-5, with D hard to call. Matching the DNA end better, TRBJ2-7 makes the J call doubtful. CDR3 length: 13 amino acids. CDR3 residues: CASSLRVRNEQYF. Here the CDR3 DNA reads TGTGCCAGCAGTTTAAGGGTACGGAACGAGCAGTACTTC.

The chain carries TRBV12-3 or TRBV12-4 and TRBJ2-4; no clear D gene. The CDR3 spans 11 residues. Trimming took 6 bases from V and 13 from J, leaving 13 bases between them. The CDR3 nucleotides read TGTGCCAGCAGCCCTGCAGTGGAGCAGTACTTC. It specifies CASSPAVEQYF.

The gene calls are TRBV6-5 and TRBJ2-1, with D tentatively TRBD2 (6 bases). The CDR3 loop spans 13 amino acids. Per germline, CDR1 MNHEY and CDR2 SVGAGI. V lost 6 bases to trimming and J lost 5 bases, with 11 bases between them. DNA of the CDR3: TGTGCCAGCAGCCCGGGAGACGACAATGAGCAGTTCTTC. This sequence encodes CASSPGDDNEQFF.

In its sample, this clonotype was seen once. This rearrangement joins TRBV5-1 to TRBJ2-7, with a weak D call TRBD1 (5 bases). CDR1 and CDR2 (germline): SGHRS, YFSETQ. V lost 4 bases and J lost 6, with 11 bases in between. This CDR3 is built from 12 residues. This CDR3 reads CASSGDSCEQYF. CDR3 DNA: TGCGCCAGCAGCGGTGACAGCTGCGAGCAGTACTTC.

This clonotype occurred a few times. V is TRBV7-3 and J is TRBJ2-1; 13 positions match TRBD2. The ends lost 1 base at V and 0 bases at J; junction bases unmatched: 12. In germline, CDR1 is SGHTA, CDR2 FQGTGA. The CDR3 runs to 21 residues. DNA of the CDR3: TGTGCCAGCAGCTTAAAAGTAGTCGGACTAGCGGGGGCAAGCTCCTACAATGAGCAGTTCTTC. As protein: CASSLKVVGLAGASSYNEQFF. The full variable domain, in which reference TRBV7-3 and TRBJ2-1 provide the parts outside the CDR3, is GAGVSQTPSNKVTEKGKYVELRCDPISGHTALYWYRQSLGQGPEFLIYFQGTGAADDSGLPNDRFFAVRPEGSVSTLKIQRTERGDSAVYLCASSLKVVGLAGASSYNEQFFGPGTRLTVL.

J is TRBJ2-1 and V is TRBV24-1; no clear D gene. Trimming left V 0 bases short and J 7 bases short, with 15 bases between. Germline V gene lookup returns CDR1 KGHDR and CDR2 SFDVKD. The CDR3 is 16 residues long. For the CDR3, the DNA is TGTGCCACCAGTGATTTGCTTGGGCCCAGAGGAAATGAGCAGTTCTTC. Protein: CATSDLLGPRGNEQFF.

Points on this clonotype: A read error may account for a junction end that differs from germline. The chain uses TRBV29-1 and TRBJ2-1, with a tentative D call TRBD2 (5 bases). The CDR3 contains 12 residues. The germline V gene has CDR1 SQVTM and CDR2 ANQGSEA. The CDR3 coding sequence is TGCGGCGTCGGGATCTCCTACAATGAGCAGTTCTTC. Translating it yields CGVGISYNEQFF.

The CDR3 bases are TGTGCCAGCAGCTTAGTTGGGGGCGTATCAGATACGCAGTATTTT. As protein: CASSLVGGVSDTQYF. This chain connects TRBV7-2 to TRBJ2-3; D perhaps matches TRBD1 (6 bases). CDR3 length: 15 residues. V was trimmed by 1 base and J by 4 bases, leaving 12 bases between them. Germline values: CDR1 SGHTA, CDR2 FQGNSA.

The chain links TRBV20-1 to TRBJ1-2; D unclear. In germline, CDR1 is DFQATT, CDR2 SNEGSKA (reference sequence). V lost 4 bases and J lost 7, with 16 bases in between. The CDR3 contains 13 residues. The DNA of the CDR3 is TGCAGTGCTACCGCCCTGTCAGATTTTGGCTACACCTTC. It encodes CSATALSDFGYTF.

A remark on this clonotype: A read error may account for a junction end that differs from germline. V is TRBV5-1 and J is TRBJ1-2; D not certain. The germline CDR1 and CDR2 sequences are SGHRS and YFSETQ. This CDR3 is built from 15 residues. This CDR3 reads CASSLGTPNNYGHTF. CDR3 in DNA: TGCGCCAGCAGCTTGGGGACGCCTAATAACTATGGCCACACCTTC.

The gene calls are TRBV7-2 and TRBJ1-1; 7 bases fit TRBD1. The CDR3 is 16 amino acids. Germline V CDR1 and CDR2: SGHTA, FQGNSA. V shed 7 bases, J shed 0 bases, and the junction held 11 bases outside the gene matches. The CDR3 protein is CASTLAPGTVNTEAFF. In DNA form, the CDR3 reads TGTGCCAGCACCCTGGCCCCCGGGACAGTGAACACTGAAGCTTTCTTT.

This clonotype showed up just a few times. This rearrangement joins TRBV20-1 to TRBJ2-7, with a possible D match to TRBD1 (6 bases). The germline CDR1 and CDR2 sequences are DFQATT and SNEGSKA (reference sequence). The CDR3 is 15 amino acids. V lost 5 bases and J 2 bases, leaving 19 bases between the germline ends. CDR3 in amino acids: CSASHPDSLTYEQYF. CDR3 nucleotides: TGCAGTGCTTCCCACCCGGACAGCCTCACCTACGAGCAGTACTTC.

The chain couples TRBV7-6 to TRBJ2-1; unclear D gene. The CDR3 has 12 amino acids. Trimming took off 3 bases at V and 10 bases at J, with 10 bases between the two ends. Germline CDR1 reads SGHVS; CDR2 reads FNYEAQ. The CDR3 spells CASSFRSGEQFF. In DNA form, the CDR3 reads TGTGCCAGCAGCTTTAGATCTGGGGAGCAGTTCTTC.

This clonotype is a singleton in its sample. The chain joins TRBV9 to TRBJ1-2; D uncertain. V dropped 0 bases and J dropped 5 bases, with 14 bases sitting between them. The germline gives CDR1 SGDLS, CDR2 YYNGEE. This CDR3 is 15 amino acids long. CDR3 sequence (DNA): TGTGCCAGCAGCGTAGACAGCAGACTAGGGTATGGCTACACCTTC. Protein sequence: CASSVDSRLGYGYTF. Based on the CDR3 plus reference TRBV9 and TRBJ1-2, the full variable domain is DSGVTQTPKHLITATGQRVTLRCSPRSGDLSVYWYQQSLDQGLQFLIQYYNGEERAKGNILERFSAQQFPDLHSELNLSSLELGDSALYFCASSVDSRLGYGYTFGSGTRLTVV.

The chain links TRBV13 to TRBJ2-3, with TRBD2 matching 9 bases. The CDR3 covers 17 residues. The V gene end was trimmed by 1 base and the J gene end by 2 bases; junction bases not matched to a gene: 7. In germline, CDR1 is PRHDT, CDR2 FYEKMQ (reference sequence). DNA of the CDR3: TGTGCCAGCAGCTTAGTGGGCCTAGCGGGAACCACAGATACGCAGTATTTT. Translation: CASSLVGLAGTTDTQYF.

This clonotype turned up a few times. The chain couples TRBV2 to TRBJ2-5; D is uncertain. The J call may be faulty, since TRBJ2-7 better matches the DNA end. CDR1 and CDR2 from the germline V gene are SNHLY and FYNNEI. This CDR3 region has 13 residues. The CDR3 bases are TGTGCCAGCAGTGAAGCAGTCGACTACGAGCAGTACTTC. Translated, it gives CASSEAVDYEQYF.

This clonotype has more than one count but fewer than ten. This chain joins TRBV27 and TRBJ2-4; D unresolved. The CDR3 runs to 14 residues. V was trimmed by 4 bases and J by 2 bases, leaving 9 bases between them. Germline V CDR1 and CDR2: MNHEY, SMNVEV (reference sequence). The chain's CDR3 is CASSSPRTKNIQYF. The CDR3 DNA reads TGTGCCAGCAGTTCCCCCCGTACCAAAAACATTCAGTACTTC.

J is TRBJ1-6 and V is TRBV2; 7 bases align to TRBD1. Trimming at V came to 6 bases and at J to 6 bases, leaving 8 bases not matched to a gene. The CDR3 spans 15 residues. CDR1 is SNHLY and CDR2 is FYNNEI in the germline V gene. CDR3 sequence: CASRSEDRTNSPLHF. DNA for the CDR3: TGTGCCAGCAGAAGTGAGGACAGGACTAATTCACCCCTCCACTTT. The whole variable domain, remainder taken from reference TRBV2 and TRBJ1-6, is EPEVTQTPSHQVTQMGQEVILRCVPISNHLYFYWYRQILGQKVEFLVSFYNNEISEKSEIFDDQFSVERPDGSNFTLKIRSTKLEDSAMYFCASRSEDRTNSPLHFGNGTRLTVT.

The genes are TRBV25-1 and TRBJ2-3, with a tentative D call TRBD1 (5 bases). The CDR3 is 14 amino acids. The germline gives CDR1 MGHDK, CDR2 SYGVNS. The V end was cut by 1 base, the J end by 0 bases, with 5 bases between. The CDR3 sequence is CASSEWGSTDTQYF. CDR3 coding DNA: TGTGCCAGCAGTGAATGGGGCAGCACAGATACGCAGTATTTT.

DNA of the CDR3: TGTGCCAGCAGTCCCTGGACTAGCGGGAGGAGGGGCCTCTCCTACAATGAGCAGTTCTTC. Its protein product is CASSPWTSGRRGLSYNEQFF. The chain combines TRBV28 with TRBJ2-1; 14 nucleotides match TRBD2. Germline V gene data show CDR1 as MDHEN and CDR2 as SYDVKM. The junction had 12 bases not matched to a gene; V was cut back by 5 bases and J by 0 bases. This CDR3 is 20 amino acids long.

The chain links TRBV6-2 or TRBV6-3 to TRBJ1-6; 10 bases match TRBD1. The germline CDR1 and CDR2 sequences are MNHEY and SVGEGT. Losses at the gene ends were 6 bases for V and 8 bases for J; bases not matched to a gene: 10. CDR3 length: 16 amino acids. The chain's CDR3 is CASSTTRQGADSPLHF. In DNA form, the CDR3 reads TGTGCCAGCAGCACGACCCGACAGGGGGCTGATTCACCCCTCCACTTT.

The chain joins TRBV6-1 to TRBJ2-5, with D unresolved. V lost 5 bases to trimming and J lost 11 bases, with 12 bases between them. The germline gives CDR1 MNHNS, CDR2 SASEGT. This CDR3 has 11 amino acids. The CDR3 coding sequence is TGTGCCAGCAGTAACGGACCTTGGCAGTACTTC. Residues: CASSNGPWQYF.

The sample holds a few counts of this clonotype. CDR3 coding DNA: TGTGCCAGCAGTTTCCCCCCTCTAAGCGTACCTTCCTACGAGCAGTACTTC. Translating it yields CASSFPPLSVPSYEQYF. The V gene is TRBV28, the J gene TRBJ2-7; no clear D gene. Germline loops: CDR1 MDHEN, CDR2 SYDVKM. V shed 3 bases and J shed 1 base, with 19 bases lying between them. The CDR3 loop spans 17 amino acids.

Details on this clonotype: A junction boundary mismatches the germline segment, possibly from a read error. The chain recombines TRBV11-2 with TRBJ2-1, with TRBD1 identical over 7 bases. This CDR3 region has 15 residues. Germline V gene data show CDR1 as SGHAT and CDR2 as FQNNGV. The CDR3 nucleotides read TGCGCCAGCAGCTTAGGGGGCGAACCCTACAATGAGCAGTTCTTC. This sequence encodes CASSLGGEPYNEQFF.

The V and J genes are TRBV2 and TRBJ2-5; D is uncertain. CDR3 length: 13 amino acids. V was trimmed by 8 bases and J by 9 bases, leaving 19 bases between them. Looked up from germline, CDR1 is SNHLY and CDR2 is FYNNEI. The CDR3 reads CASDHPSVVAQYF. CDR3 coding DNA: TGTGCCAGCGATCATCCGTCCGTGGTGGCCCAGTACTTC.

The V call is TRBV7-6, the J call TRBJ2-3; 8 positions match TRBD2. In germline, CDR1 is SGHVS, CDR2 FNYEAQ. The CDR3 length is 15 residues. V lost 5 bases, J lost 2 bases, and 6 bases stayed unmatched. CDR3 DNA sequence: TGTGCCAGCAGCGCCCTACTAGCGGCCACAGATACGCAGTATTTT. Translation: CASSALLAATDTQYF. The full variable domain, with the rest looked up from reference TRBV7-6 and TRBJ2-3, is GAGVSQSPRYKVTKRGQDVALRCDPISGHVSLYWYRQALGQGPEFLTYFNYEAQQDKSGLPNDRFSAERPEGSISTLTIQRTEQRDSAMYRCASSALLAATDTQYFGPGTRLTVL.

This clonotype was counted only a few times. This chain joins TRBV7-3 and TRBJ2-3, with 7 nucleotides matching TRBD2. The CDR3 has 16 residues. CDR1 is SGHTA, CDR2 FQGTGA, per germline. V gave up 0 bases and J gave up 1 base; unmatched junction bases: 4. The DNA for the CDR3 is TGTGCCAGCAGCTTAACTTCCCTAGCGGGCACAGATACGCAGTATTTT. It encodes CASSLTSLAGTDTQYF.

The rearrangement joins TRBV6-2 or TRBV6-3 to TRBJ1-1; D is unresolved. V was cut by 5 bases and J by 12 bases, with 16 bases left in between. Germline V gene lookup returns CDR1 MNHEY and CDR2 SVGEGT. The CDR3 consists of 12 residues. The CDR3: CASSLLRERTFF. In nucleotides, the CDR3 is TGTGCCAGCAGTCTATTAAGGGAGAGAACTTTCTTT.

This clonotype has only a few counts. This rearrangement joins TRBV3-1 to TRBJ2-5; tentative D call: TRBD2 (6 bases). Per the germline V gene, CDR1 is LGHDT and CDR2 is YNNKEL (reference sequence). CDR3 length: 15 residues. V lost 1 base and J 2 bases, leaving 11 bases between the germline ends. DNA for the CDR3: TGTGCCAGCAGCCAAGTAAGCCTAGCGCAAGAGACCCAGTACTTC. This sequence encodes CASSQVSLAQETQYF.